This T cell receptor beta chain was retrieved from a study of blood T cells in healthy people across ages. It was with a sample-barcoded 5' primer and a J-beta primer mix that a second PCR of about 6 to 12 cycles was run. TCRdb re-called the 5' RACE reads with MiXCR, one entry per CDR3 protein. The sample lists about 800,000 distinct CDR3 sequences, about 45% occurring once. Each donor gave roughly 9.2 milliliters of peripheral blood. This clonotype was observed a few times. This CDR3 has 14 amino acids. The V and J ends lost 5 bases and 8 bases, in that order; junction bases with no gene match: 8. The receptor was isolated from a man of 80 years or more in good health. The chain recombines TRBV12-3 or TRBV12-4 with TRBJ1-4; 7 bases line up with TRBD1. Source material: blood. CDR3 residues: CASSRQGLGEKLFF. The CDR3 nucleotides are TGTGCCAGCAGTCGACAGGGTCTGGGGGAAAAACTGTTTTTT.